These 24 T cell receptor beta chains came from one sample sequenced in a study of blood T cell repertoires in COVID-19 (dated by TCRdb to 2018 to 2021). The library came from the immunoSEQ multiplex PCR assay. TCRdb holds this immuneACCESS table with in-frame rearrangements only. Some clones are missing; in checked studies, unresolved V genes explain under half, and the rest has no known cause. A total of under 250,000 clones appear in this sample, about 90% of them only once. Around 3.3% of the sample rests with the top ten. Sequencing was carried out using peripheral blood. The source of these receptors is a man aged 18 to 30 with active or convalescent COVID-19.

This clone was observed a single time. The genes are TRBV6-5 and TRBJ1-4; D is perhaps TRBD1 (5 bases). The V gene's germline CDR1 is MNHEY and CDR2 SVGAGI. The CDR3 totals 15 residues. The V end lost 2 bases, the J end lost 8 bases, and 15 bases lay between the germline ends. The CDR3 nucleotides read TGTGCCAGCAGTTACCGGGGGACCGGTGGCGAAAAACTGTTTTTT. Its translation is CASSYRGTGGEKLFF.

This clone was seen once. The V and J genes are TRBV19 and TRBJ1-2; D possibly corresponds to TRBD1 (5 bases). The CDR3 is 14 residues long. V was shortened by 6 bases and J by 5 bases, with 16 bases between the two germline ends. The germline V gene encodes CDR1 LNHDA and CDR2 SQIVND (reference sequence). The CDR3 region has the DNA TGTGCCAGTAGGGACACGGTTTCATATTATGGCTACACCTTC. The encoded protein is CASRDTVSYYGYTF. Looking up the rest from reference TRBV19 and TRBJ1-2 gives the full variable domain: DGGITQSPKYLFRKEGQNVTLSCEQNLNHDAMYWYRQDPGQGLRLIYYSQIVNDFQKGDIAEGYSVSREKKESFPLTVTSAQKNPTAFYLCASRDTVSYYGYTFGSGTRLTVV.

The J gene is TRBJ1-1, the V gene TRBV7-9; possibly TRBD1 for D (6 bases). Germline V gives CDR1 SEHNR, CDR2 FQNEAQ (reference sequence). V was pared by 5 bases and J by 1 base, with 11 bases between. The CDR3 is 14 residues long. The CDR3 sequence is CASSRTGSNTEAFF. CDR3 bases: TGTGCCAGCAGCCGTACAGGGTCGAACACTGAAGCTTTCTTT.

This chain links TRBV7-8 with TRBJ2-5; 10 nucleotides align to TRBD1. Trimming took 3 bases from V and 4 from J; bases not matched to a gene: 8. Germline values: CDR1 SGHVS, CDR2 FQNEAQ. This CDR3 has 16 residues. CDR3 coding DNA: TGTGCCAGCAGCTTGACAGGGGGCAATGGGGGAGAGACCCAGTACTTC. Protein: CASSLTGGNGGETQYF. Combining the CDR3 with reference TRBV7-8 and TRBJ2-5 gives the whole variable domain GAGVSQSPRYKVAKRGQDVALRCDPISGHVSLFWYQQALGQGPEFLTYFQNEAQLDKSGLPSDRFFAERPEGSVSTLKIQRTQQEDSAVYLCASSLTGGNGGETQYFGPGTRLLVL.

The CDR3 DNA follows: TGTGCCACCCGACAGCTGAACACTGAAGCTTTCTTT. As protein: CATRQLNTEAFF. V usage is TRBV7-2 and J usage is TRBJ1-1, with D possibly being TRBD1 (5 bases). Per the germline V gene, CDR1 is SGHTA and CDR2 is FQGNSA. The CDR3 has 12 amino acids. V lost 10 bases, J lost 0 bases, and 9 bases lay in between.

This sequence joins TRBV7-2 and TRBJ1-3; D perhaps matches TRBD1 (5 bases). V was cut by 8 bases and J by 3 bases, with 14 bases left in between. The germline V gene encodes CDR1 SGHTA and CDR2 FQGNSA. This CDR3 has 14 residues. The CDR3 reads CASSRVGHGNTIYF. The DNA of the CDR3 is TGTGCCAGCTCTAGGGTGGGGCATGGAAACACCATATATTTT.

This sequence joins TRBV24-1 and TRBJ2-5; D perhaps matches TRBD2 (6 bases). This CDR3 region has 15 residues. V was shortened by 3 bases and J by 3 bases, with 13 bases between the two germline ends. CDR1 and CDR2 from the germline V gene are KGHDR and SFDVKD. The CDR3 DNA is TGTGCCACCAGTGATAGATCGGTAGCGGAAGAGACCCAGTACTTC. It is translated as CATSDRSVAEETQYF.

Turning to this clone: Other nucleotide sequences from this sample produce the same CDR3. V is TRBV5-1 and J is TRBJ1-1; 9 bases match TRBD1. Germline CDR1 SGHRS, CDR2 YFSETQ. V was clipped by 3 bases and J by 2 bases; unmatched bases: 2. This CDR3 is built from 14 residues. CDR3 amino acids: CASSSGQGNTEAFF. In DNA form, the CDR3 reads TGCGCCAGCAGCTCGGGACAGGGAAACACTGAAGCTTTCTTT.

This chain uses TRBV3-1 (or the pseudogene TRBV3-2) with TRBJ1-6, with TRBD1 matching 10 bases. The germline V gene encodes CDR1 LGHDT and CDR2 YNNKEL (reference sequence). V trimming: 4 bases; J trimming: 6 bases; junction bases outside the gene matches: 3. The length of the CDR3 is 15 residues. The CDR3 loop is CASSPGQGGNSPLHF. The CDR3 DNA sequence: TGTGCCAGCAGCCCCGGACAGGGGGGTAATTCACCCCTCCACTTT.

This clone was seen more than once but under ten times. The chain uses TRBV11-1 and TRBJ1-3; tentatively, D is TRBD1 (5 bases). Germline V gene sequence: CDR1 SGHAT, CDR2 FQDESV (reference sequence). With 3 bases removed from V and 0 bases from J, the gap between germline ends came to 12 bases. This CDR3 contains 16 residues. The CDR3 DNA reads TGTGCCAGCAGCTTCATGGGGCAGAGCTCTGGAAACACCATATATTTT. Its protein is CASSFMGQSSGNTIYF.

V and J are TRBV27 and TRBJ2-7; 13 nucleotides line up with TRBD2. Germline V gives CDR1 MNHEY, CDR2 SMNVEV (reference sequence). Trimming at V came to 5 bases and at J to 7 bases, leaving 8 bases not matched to a gene. The CDR3 runs 15 residues. As DNA, the CDR3 is TGTGCCAGCAGTATACTAGCGGGAGGGCCGCAAGAGCAGTACTTC. It encodes CASSILAGGPQEQYF.

The V call is TRBV29-1, the J call TRBJ1-2; possibly TRBD1 for D (6 bases). Germline V CDR1 and CDR2: SQVTM, ANQGSEA. This CDR3 has 12 amino acids. V lost 6 bases to trimming and J lost 5 bases, with 13 bases between them. The CDR3 region is CSVETQGYGYTF. CDR3 DNA sequence: TGCAGCGTCGAAACCCAGGGGTATGGCTACACCTTC.

The chain links TRBV27 to TRBJ2-1; 8 bases match TRBD2. This CDR3 contains 16 residues. The germline V gene encodes CDR1 MNHEY and CDR2 SMNVEV (reference sequence). V lost 0 bases, J lost 3 bases, and 4 bases stayed unmatched. CDR3 coding DNA: TGTGCCAGCAGTTTATCCGCTAGCGGGCTCTACAATGAGCAGTTCTTC. This sequence encodes CASSLSASGLYNEQFF.

The chain combines TRBV2 with TRBJ1-2; 7 bases agree with TRBD1. From germline, CDR1 is SNHLY and CDR2 FYNNEI. The CDR3 is made up of 16 amino acids. The V and J ends lost 7 bases and 4 bases, in that order; junction bases with no gene match: 15. CDR3: CASIEDRDRPSYGYTF. CDR3 sequence (DNA): TGTGCCAGCATCGAAGACAGGGACCGGCCCTCCTATGGCTACACCTTC.

As DNA, the CDR3 is TGTGCCAGCAGTGAAGCCTGGGACAGGGGGAGCTATGGCTACACCTTC. Protein: CASSEAWDRGSYGYTF. This rearrangement joins TRBV6-1 to TRBJ1-2; TRBD1 matches at 11 bases. This CDR3 has 16 residues. The germline V gene encodes CDR1 MNHNS and CDR2 SASEGT. Trimming removed 0 bases from V and 4 bases from J; junction bases left unmatched: 4.

The chain joins TRBV21-1 to TRBJ2-7; the table assigns TRBD2, which was not confirmed against the DNA. TRBV21-1 is shown as a pseudogene. The CDR3 is made up of 12 amino acids. The CDR3 DNA is TGTGCCAGCAGCCCCATAGTCTACGAGCAGTACTTC. The encoded protein is CASSPIVYEQYF.

The rearrangement links TRBV7-3 to TRBJ2-7; 10 positions match TRBD2. V trimming: 2 bases; J trimming: 2 bases; junction bases outside the gene matches: 12. The CDR3 has 18 amino acids. The germline V gene encodes CDR1 SGHTA and CDR2 FQGTGA. The CDR3 coding sequence is TGTGCCAGCAGCTTACCCCACGACACTAGCGGGGAGACCTACGAGCAGTACTTC. Translation: CASSLPHDTSGETYEQYF.

This rearrangement joins TRBV27 to TRBJ1-2; 7 bases are shared with TRBD1. V was pared by 3 bases and J by 4 bases, with 2 bases of the junction left unmatched. This CDR3 is 13 amino acids long. Germline V gene lookup returns CDR1 MNHEY and CDR2 SMNVEV (reference sequence). CDR3 amino acids: CASSFRGLYGYTF. CDR3 in DNA: TGTGCCAGCAGTTTTAGGGGGCTCTATGGCTACACCTTC.

The CDR3: CASSIQDRRLYNSPLHF. CDR3 DNA: TGTGCCAGCAGTATACAAGACAGACGCTTGTATAATTCACCCCTCCACTTT. The chain has TRBV27 and TRBJ1-6, with a tentative D call TRBD1 (5 bases). The CDR3 has 17 residues. With 5 bases removed from V and 4 bases from J, the gap between germline ends came to 18 bases. Germline CDR1 and CDR2: MNHEY and SMNVEV (reference sequence).

V gene TRBV15 combines with J gene TRBJ1-6; 7 nucleotides line up with TRBD1. V was clipped by 0 bases and J by 10 bases; unmatched bases: 15. Germline V CDR1 and CDR2: LNHNV, YYDKDF (reference sequence). The CDR3 length is 18 residues. CDR3 amino acids: CATSRDLRGHRVDSPLHF. CDR3 coding DNA: TGTGCCACCAGCAGAGATCTAAGGGGGCACCGGGTTGACTCACCCCTCCACTTT.

The chain uses TRBV19 and TRBJ2-1; 9 bases align to TRBD1. The germline V gene encodes CDR1 LNHDA and CDR2 SQIVND (reference sequence). J gave up 13 bases and V 3 bases, and 13 bases lay outside the gene matches. The CDR3 is made up of 15 amino acids. CDR3 loop: CASSIPRGTGQIQFF. The CDR3 DNA reads TGTGCCAGTAGTATTCCAAGGGGGACAGGGCAGATACAGTTCTTC.

This chain links TRBV7-2 with TRBJ1-2, with TRBD1 as a possible D gene (6 bases). Trimming shortened V by 5 bases and J by 11 bases, and 21 bases separated the two germline ends. Germline values: CDR1 SGHTA, CDR2 FQGNSA. This CDR3 contains 14 residues. The CDR3 sequence: CASSRLLSGQPYTF. CDR3 DNA: TGTGCCAGCAGCCGCTTACTGTCTGGACAGCCTTACACCTTC.

The V gene is TRBV5-1, the J gene TRBJ2-5; TRBD2 matches at 7 bases. The germline CDR1 and CDR2 sequences are SGHRS and YFSETQ. The CDR3 runs to 15 residues. J was trimmed by 4 bases and V by 0 bases; bases with no gene match: 6. CDR3 in amino acids: CASSLAATGGETQYF. In nucleotides, the CDR3 is TGCGCCAGCAGCTTGGCCGCTACGGGGGGAGAGACCCAGTACTTC.

The chain has TRBV20-1 and TRBJ2-7; D is possibly TRBD2 (6 bases). The CDR3 sequence is 11 residues long. V dropped 6 bases and J dropped 5 bases, with 11 bases sitting between them. The germline V gene encodes CDR1 DFQATT and CDR2 SNEGSKA (reference sequence). The CDR3 loop is CSAQLANEQYF. DNA of the CDR3: TGCAGTGCGCAGCTAGCGAACGAGCAGTACTTC.